This section outlines one TCR beta chain sequence together with its context. Its antigen is as yet unknown. The germline V gene encodes CDR1 SGHTA and CDR2 FQGNSA. V dropped 1 base and J dropped 2; count of bases not matched to a gene: 2. This CDR3 is 15 amino acids long. The PCR was carried out with 60 Vbeta primers and 13 Jbeta primers. The protocol was immunoSEQ multiplex PCR, while the TCRdb copy is restricted to in-frame clones and leaves out a portion. In the table there are approximately 140,000 clones, 80% of which are singletons. This entry is derived from a study of cytomegalovirus exposure and HLA in healthy donors. Study outcomes and limitations: Available immune exposure information was restricted to CMV serostatus only.

Sequencing input: PBMCs. The chain employs TRBV7-2 and TRBJ1-3; 7 nucleotides line up with TRBD1. This sequence was found in a middle-aged man in good health and CMV-seropositive. The CDR3 region is CASSLGGTAGNTIYF. CDR3 DNA sequence: TGTGCCAGCAGCTTAGGAGGGACAGCTGGAAACACCATATATTTT.